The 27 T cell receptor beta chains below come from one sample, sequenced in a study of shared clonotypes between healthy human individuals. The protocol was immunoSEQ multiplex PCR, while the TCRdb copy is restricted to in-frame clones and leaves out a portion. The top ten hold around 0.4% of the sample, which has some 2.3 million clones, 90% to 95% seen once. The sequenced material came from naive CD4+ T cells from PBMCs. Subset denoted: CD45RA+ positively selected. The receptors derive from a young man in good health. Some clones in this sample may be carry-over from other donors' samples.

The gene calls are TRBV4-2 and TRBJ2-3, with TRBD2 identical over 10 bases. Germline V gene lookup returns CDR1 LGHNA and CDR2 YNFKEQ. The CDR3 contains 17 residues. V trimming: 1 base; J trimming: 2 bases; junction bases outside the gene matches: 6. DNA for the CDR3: TGTGCCAGCAGCCAAGTGGGGACTAGCGCATACACAGATACGCAGTATTTT. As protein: CASSQVGTSAYTDTQYF.

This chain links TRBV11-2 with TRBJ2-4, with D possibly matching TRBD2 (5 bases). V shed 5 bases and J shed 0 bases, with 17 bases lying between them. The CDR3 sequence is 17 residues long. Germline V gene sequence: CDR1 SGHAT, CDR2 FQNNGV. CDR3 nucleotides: TGTGCCAGCAGCCGACCCCCGGGATTCCTAGCCAAAAACATTCAGTACTTC. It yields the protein CASSRPPGFLAKNIQYF.

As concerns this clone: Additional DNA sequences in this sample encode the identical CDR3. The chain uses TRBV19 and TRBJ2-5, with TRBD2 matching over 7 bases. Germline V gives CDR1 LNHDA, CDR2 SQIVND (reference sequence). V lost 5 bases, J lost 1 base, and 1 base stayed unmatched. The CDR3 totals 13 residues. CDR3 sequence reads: CASSGGVQETQYF. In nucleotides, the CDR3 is TGTGCCAGTAGTGGGGGGGTCCAAGAGACCCAGTACTTC.

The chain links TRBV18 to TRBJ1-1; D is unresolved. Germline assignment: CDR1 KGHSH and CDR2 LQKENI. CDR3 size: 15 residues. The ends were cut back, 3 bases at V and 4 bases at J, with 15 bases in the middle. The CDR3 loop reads CASSPTRDLVTEAFF. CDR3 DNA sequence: TGTGCCAGCTCACCGACCCGGGATTTGGTCACTGAAGCTTTCTTT.

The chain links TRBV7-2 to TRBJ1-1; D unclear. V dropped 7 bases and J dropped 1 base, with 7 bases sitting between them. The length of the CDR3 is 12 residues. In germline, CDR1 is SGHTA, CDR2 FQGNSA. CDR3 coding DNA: TGTGCCAGCAACCATCCGAACACTGAAGCTTTCTTT. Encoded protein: CASNHPNTEAFF.

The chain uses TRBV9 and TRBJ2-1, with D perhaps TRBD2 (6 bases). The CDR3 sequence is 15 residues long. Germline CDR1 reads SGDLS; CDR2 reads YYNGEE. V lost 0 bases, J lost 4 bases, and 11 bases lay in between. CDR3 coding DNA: TGTGCCAGCAGCGTAGCTAGCGCCGCTTACAATGAGCAGTTCTTC. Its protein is CASSVASAAYNEQFF.

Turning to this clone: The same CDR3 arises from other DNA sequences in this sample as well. The CDR3 loop reads CAIKGTAQETQYF. CDR3 DNA sequence: TGTGCCATCAAGGGGACAGCCCAAGAGACCCAGTACTTC. The rearrangement uses TRBV10-3 and TRBJ2-5, with 7 bases fitting TRBD1. CDR3 size: 13 residues. The ends lost 7 bases at V and 1 base at J; junction bases unmatched: 3. Germline V lookup: CDR1 ENHRY, CDR2 SYGVKD.

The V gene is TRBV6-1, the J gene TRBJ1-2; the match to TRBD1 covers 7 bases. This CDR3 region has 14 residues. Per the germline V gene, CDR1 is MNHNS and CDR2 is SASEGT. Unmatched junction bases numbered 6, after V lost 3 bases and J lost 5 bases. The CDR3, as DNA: TGTGCCAGCAGTGACCTGACAGGGCGTTATGGCTACACCTTC. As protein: CASSDLTGRYGYTF.

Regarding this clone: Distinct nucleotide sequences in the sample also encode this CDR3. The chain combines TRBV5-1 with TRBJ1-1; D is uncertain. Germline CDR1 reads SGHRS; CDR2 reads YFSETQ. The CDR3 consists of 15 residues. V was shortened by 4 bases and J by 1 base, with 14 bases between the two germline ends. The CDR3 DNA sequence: TGCGCCAGCAGCCCACGCGGACGGGAGAACACTGAAGCTTTCTTT. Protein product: CASSPRGRENTEAFF.

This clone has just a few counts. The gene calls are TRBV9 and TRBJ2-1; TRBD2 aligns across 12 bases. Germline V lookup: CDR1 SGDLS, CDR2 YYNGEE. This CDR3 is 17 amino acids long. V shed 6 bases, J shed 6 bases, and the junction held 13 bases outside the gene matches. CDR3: CASKEGLAGGPFNEQFF. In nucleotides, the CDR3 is TGTGCCAGCAAAGAGGGGCTAGCGGGAGGGCCGTTCAATGAGCAGTTCTTC. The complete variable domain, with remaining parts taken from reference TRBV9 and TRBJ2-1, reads DSGVTQTPKHLITATGQRVTLRCSPRSGDLSVYWYQQSLDQGLQFLIQYYNGEERAKGNILERFSAQQFPDLHSELNLSSLELGDSALYFCASKEGLAGGPFNEQFFGPGTRLTVL.

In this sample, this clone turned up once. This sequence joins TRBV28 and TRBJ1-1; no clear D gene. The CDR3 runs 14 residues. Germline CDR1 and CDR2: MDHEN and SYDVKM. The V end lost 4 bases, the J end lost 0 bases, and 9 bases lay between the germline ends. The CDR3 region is CASSSPAMNTEAFF. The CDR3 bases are TGTGCCAGCAGTTCTCCAGCGATGAACACTGAAGCTTTCTTT.

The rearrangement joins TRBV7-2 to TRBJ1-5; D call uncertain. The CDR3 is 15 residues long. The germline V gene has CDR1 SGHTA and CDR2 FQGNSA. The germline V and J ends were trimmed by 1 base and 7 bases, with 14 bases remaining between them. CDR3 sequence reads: CASSLEASRQQPQHF. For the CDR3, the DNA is TGTGCCAGCAGCTTAGAAGCCAGCCGCCAGCAGCCCCAGCATTTT.

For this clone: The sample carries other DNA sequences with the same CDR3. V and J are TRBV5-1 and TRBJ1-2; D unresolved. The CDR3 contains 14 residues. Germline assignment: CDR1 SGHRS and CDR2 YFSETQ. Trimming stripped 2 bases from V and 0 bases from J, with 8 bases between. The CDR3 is CASSFPGPNYGYTF. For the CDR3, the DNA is TGCGCCAGCAGCTTTCCAGGCCCTAACTATGGCTACACCTTC.

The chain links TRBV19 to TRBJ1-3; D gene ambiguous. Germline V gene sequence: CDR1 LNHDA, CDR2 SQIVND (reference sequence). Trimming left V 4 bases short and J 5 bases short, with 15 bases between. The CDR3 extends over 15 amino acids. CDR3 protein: CASSNPAHQRNTIYF. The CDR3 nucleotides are TGTGCCAGTAGTAATCCCGCCCATCAAAGAAACACCATATATTTT.

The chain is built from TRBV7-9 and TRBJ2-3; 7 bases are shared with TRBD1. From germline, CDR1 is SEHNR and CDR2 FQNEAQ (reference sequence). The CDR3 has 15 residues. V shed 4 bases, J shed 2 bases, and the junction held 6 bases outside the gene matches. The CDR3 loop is CASSYRGPHTDTQYF. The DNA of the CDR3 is TGTGCCAGCAGCTATAGGGGGCCCCACACAGATACGCAGTATTTT.

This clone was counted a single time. Here the CDR3 reads CASSQGVYLGNTEAFF. The CDR3 nucleotides are TGTGCCAGCAGCCAGGGGGTCTATCTAGGGAACACTGAAGCTTTCTTT. This chain joins TRBV5-8 and TRBJ1-1; 7 positions agree with TRBD1. Germline assignment: CDR1 SGHTS and CDR2 YDEGEE. After removal of 4 bases from V and 1 base from J, the junction contained 10 bases not matched to a gene. This CDR3 has 16 amino acids.

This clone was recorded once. The CDR3 region is CASSSHWLAGGRIGELFF. The CDR3 DNA is TGTGCCAGTAGTTCCCACTGGTTAGCGGGAGGGCGAATCGGGGAGCTGTTTTTT. V gene TRBV19 combines with J gene TRBJ2-2, with TRBD2 matching 11 bases. The V and J ends lost 5 bases and 7 bases, in that order; junction bases with no gene match: 15. Germline assignment: CDR1 LNHDA and CDR2 SQIVND (reference sequence). CDR3 length: 18 amino acids.

CDR3 residues: CASSRDRGGGETQYF. The DNA for the CDR3 is TGTGCCAGCAGCCGGGACAGGGGAGGGGGAGAGACCCAGTACTTC. V is TRBV7-7 and J is TRBJ2-5, with 10 nucleotides matching TRBD1. The junction had 7 bases not matched to a gene; V was cut back by 5 bases and J by 4 bases. Germline V lookup: CDR1 SSHAT, CDR2 FNYEAQ (reference sequence). This CDR3 is built from 15 residues.

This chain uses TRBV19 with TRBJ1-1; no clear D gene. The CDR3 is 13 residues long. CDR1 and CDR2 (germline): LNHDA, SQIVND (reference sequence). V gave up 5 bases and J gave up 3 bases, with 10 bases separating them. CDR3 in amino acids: CASSAGWDTEAFF. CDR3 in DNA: TGTGCCAGTAGTGCGGGCTGGGACACTGAAGCTTTCTTT.

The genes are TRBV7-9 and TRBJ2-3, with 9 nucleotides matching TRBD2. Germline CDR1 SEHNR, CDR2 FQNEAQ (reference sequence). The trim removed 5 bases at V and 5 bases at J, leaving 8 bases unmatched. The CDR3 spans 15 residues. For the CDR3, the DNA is TGTGCCAGCAGCGTGGGACTAGCTGGTCAAGATACGCAGTATTTT. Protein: CASSVGLAGQDTQYF.

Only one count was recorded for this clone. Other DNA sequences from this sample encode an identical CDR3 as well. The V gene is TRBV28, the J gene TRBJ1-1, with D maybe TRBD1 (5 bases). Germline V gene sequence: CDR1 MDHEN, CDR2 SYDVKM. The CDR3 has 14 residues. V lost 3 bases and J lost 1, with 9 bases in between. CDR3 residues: CASSFGGSNTEAFF. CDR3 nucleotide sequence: TGTGCCAGCAGTTTTGGGGGGTCGAACACTGAAGCTTTCTTT.

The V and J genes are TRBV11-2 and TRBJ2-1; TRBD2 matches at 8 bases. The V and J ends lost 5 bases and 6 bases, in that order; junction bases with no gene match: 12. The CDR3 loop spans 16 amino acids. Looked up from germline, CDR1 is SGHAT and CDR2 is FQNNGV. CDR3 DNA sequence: TGTGCCAGCAGCCCCCTCGGACTAGCTCCTAGCAATGAGCAGTTCTTC. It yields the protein CASSPLGLAPSNEQFF.

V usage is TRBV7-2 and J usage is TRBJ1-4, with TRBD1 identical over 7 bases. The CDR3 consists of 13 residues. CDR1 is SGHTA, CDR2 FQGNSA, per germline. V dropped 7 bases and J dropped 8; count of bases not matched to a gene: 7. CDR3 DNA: TGTGCCAGCACCTGGGCAGGGGGAGAAAAACTGTTTTTT. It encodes CASTWAGGEKLFF.

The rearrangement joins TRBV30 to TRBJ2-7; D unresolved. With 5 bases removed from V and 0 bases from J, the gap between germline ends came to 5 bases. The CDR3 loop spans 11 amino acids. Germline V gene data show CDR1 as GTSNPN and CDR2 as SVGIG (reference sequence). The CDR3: CAWADSYEQYF. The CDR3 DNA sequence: TGTGCCTGGGCCGACTCCTACGAGCAGTACTTC.

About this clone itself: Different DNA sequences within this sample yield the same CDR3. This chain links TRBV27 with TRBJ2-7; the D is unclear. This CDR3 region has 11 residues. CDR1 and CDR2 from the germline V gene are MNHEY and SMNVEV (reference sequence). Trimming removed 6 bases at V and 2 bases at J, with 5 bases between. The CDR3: CASSQAYEQYF. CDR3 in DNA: TGTGCCAGCAGCCAAGCCTACGAGCAGTACTTC.

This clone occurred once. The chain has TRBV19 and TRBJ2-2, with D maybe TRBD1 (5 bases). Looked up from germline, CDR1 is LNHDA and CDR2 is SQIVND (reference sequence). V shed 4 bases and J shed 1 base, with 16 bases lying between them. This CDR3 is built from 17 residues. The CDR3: CASSTQTEPQNTGELFF. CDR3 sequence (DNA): TGTGCCAGTAGTACCCAGACAGAGCCTCAGAACACCGGGGAGCTGTTTTTT. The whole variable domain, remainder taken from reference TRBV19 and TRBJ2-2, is DGGITQSPKYLFRKEGQNVTLSCEQNLNHDAMYWYRQDPGQGLRLIYYSQIVNDFQKGDIAEGYSVSREKKESFPLTVTSAQKNPTAFYLCASSTQTEPQNTGELFFGEGSRLTVL.

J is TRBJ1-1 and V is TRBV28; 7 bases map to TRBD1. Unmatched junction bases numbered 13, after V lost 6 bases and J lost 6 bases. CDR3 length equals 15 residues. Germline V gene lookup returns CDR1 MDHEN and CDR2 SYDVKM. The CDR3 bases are TGTGCCAGCAGCTCGCTTATCTCACAGGGGTCTGAAGCTTTCTTT. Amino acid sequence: CASSSLISQGSEAFF. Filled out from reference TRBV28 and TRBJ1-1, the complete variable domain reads DVKVTQSSRYLVKRTGEKVFLECVQDMDHENMFWYRQDPGLGLRLIYFSYDVKMKEKGDIPEGYSVSREKKERFSLILESASTNQTSMYLCASSSLISQGSEAFFGQGTRLTVV.